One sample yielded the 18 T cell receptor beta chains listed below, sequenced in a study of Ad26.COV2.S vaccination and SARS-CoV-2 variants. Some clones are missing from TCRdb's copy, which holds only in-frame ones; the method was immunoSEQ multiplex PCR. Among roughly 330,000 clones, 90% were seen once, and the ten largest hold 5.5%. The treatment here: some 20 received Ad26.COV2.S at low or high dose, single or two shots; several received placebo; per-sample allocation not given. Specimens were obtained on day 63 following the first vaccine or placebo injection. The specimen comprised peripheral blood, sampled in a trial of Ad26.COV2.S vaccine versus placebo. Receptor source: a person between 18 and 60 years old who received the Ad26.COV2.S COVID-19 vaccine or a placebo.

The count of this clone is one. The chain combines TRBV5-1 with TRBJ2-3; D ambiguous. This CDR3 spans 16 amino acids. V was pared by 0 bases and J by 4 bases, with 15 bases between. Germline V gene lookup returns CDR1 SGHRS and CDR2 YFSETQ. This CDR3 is CASSLGSAGSADTQYF. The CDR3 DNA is TGCGCCAGCAGCTTGGGATCTGCTGGGTCGGCAGATACGCAGTATTTT.

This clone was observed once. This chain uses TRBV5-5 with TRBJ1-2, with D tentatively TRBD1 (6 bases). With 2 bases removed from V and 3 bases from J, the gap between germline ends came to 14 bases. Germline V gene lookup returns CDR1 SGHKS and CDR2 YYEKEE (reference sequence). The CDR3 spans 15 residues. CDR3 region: CASSLQGPLDYGYTF. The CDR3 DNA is TGTGCCAGCAGCTTACAGGGACCACTAGACTATGGCTACACCTTC. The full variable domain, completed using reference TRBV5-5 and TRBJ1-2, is DAGVTQSPTHLIKTRGQQVTLRCSPISGHKSVSWYQQVLGQGPQFIFQYYEKEERGRGNFPDRFSARQFPNYSSELNVNALLLGDSALYLCASSLQGPLDYGYTFGSGTRLTVV.

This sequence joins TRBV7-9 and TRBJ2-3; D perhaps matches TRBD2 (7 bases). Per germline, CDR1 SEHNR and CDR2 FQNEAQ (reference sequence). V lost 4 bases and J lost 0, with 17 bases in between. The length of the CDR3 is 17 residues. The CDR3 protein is CASSSREHRESTDTQYF. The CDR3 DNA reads TGTGCCAGCAGCTCGCGGGAGCACAGGGAAAGCACAGATACGCAGTATTTT.

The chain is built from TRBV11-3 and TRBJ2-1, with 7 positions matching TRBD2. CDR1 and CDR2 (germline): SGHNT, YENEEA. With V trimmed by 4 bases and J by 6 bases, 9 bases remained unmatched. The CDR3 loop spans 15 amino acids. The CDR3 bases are TGTGCCAGCAGCTACGTTGGGCTAGCGGCCAATGAGCAGTTCTTC. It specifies CASSYVGLAANEQFF.

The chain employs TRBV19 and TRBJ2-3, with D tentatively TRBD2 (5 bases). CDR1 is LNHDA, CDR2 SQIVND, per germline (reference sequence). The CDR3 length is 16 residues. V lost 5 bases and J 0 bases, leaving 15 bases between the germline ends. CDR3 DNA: TGTGCCAGTAGTTCGTGGTGGGCTAGCAGCACAGATACGCAGTATTTT. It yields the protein CASSSWWASSTDTQYF.

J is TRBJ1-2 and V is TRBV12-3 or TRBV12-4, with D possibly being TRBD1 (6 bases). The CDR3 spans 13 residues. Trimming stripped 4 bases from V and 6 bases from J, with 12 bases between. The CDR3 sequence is CASSSPTGNGYTF. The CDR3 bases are TGTGCCAGCAGTTCCCCAACAGGGAATGGCTACACCTTC.

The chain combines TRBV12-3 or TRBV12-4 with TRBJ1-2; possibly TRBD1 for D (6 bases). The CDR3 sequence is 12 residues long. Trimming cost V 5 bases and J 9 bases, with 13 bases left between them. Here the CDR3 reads CASSILQGSYTF. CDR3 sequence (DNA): TGTGCCAGCAGTATTCTACAGGGTAGCTACACCTTC.

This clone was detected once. The CDR3, as DNA: TGTGCCAGCTCACCGAAAGCAATCGGGCGGAACTATGGCTACACCTTC. Residues: CASSPKAIGRNYGYTF. The V and J genes are TRBV18 and TRBJ1-2; D is unresolved. There are 16 residues in the CDR3. Per germline, CDR1 KGHSH and CDR2 LQKENI. Deletions cut 3 bases from V and 2 bases from J, with 16 bases between.

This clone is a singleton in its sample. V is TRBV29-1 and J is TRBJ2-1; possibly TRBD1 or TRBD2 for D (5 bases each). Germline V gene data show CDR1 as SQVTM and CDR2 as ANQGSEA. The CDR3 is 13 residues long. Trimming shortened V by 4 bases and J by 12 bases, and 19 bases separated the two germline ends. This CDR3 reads CSVVEGTGYWQFF. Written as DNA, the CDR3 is TGCAGCGTTGTTGAGGGAACAGGCTATTGGCAGTTCTTC.

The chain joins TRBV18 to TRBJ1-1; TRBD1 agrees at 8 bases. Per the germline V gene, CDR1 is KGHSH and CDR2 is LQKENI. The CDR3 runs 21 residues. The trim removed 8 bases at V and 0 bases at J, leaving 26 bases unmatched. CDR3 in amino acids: CASRPPFRDRGKTRMNTEAFF. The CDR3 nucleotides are TGTGCCAGCCGACCACCCTTCCGAGACAGGGGAAAAACTCGAATGAACACTGAAGCTTTCTTT.

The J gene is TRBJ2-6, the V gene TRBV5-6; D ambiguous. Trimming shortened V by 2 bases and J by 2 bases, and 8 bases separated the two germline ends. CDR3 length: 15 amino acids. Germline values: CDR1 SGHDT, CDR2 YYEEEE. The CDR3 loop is CASSFEYTGANVLTF. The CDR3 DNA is TGTGCCAGCAGCTTTGAGTACACTGGGGCCAACGTCCTGACTTTC.

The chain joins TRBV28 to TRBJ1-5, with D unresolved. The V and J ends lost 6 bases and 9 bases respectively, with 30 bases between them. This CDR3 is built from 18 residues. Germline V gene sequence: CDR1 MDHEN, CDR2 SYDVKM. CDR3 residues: CASSGNKGLRVPTGPQHF. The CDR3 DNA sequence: TGTGCCAGCAGCGGTAACAAGGGCCTGCGCGTCCCCACGGGGCCCCAGCATTTT.

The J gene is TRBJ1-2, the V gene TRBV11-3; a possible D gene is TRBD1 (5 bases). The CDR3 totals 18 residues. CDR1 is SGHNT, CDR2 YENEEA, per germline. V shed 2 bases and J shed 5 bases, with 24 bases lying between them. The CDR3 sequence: CASSLSLGPYLTVYGYTF. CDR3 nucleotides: TGTGCCAGCAGCTTAAGTTTGGGACCTTACCTCACAGTTTATGGCTACACCTTC.

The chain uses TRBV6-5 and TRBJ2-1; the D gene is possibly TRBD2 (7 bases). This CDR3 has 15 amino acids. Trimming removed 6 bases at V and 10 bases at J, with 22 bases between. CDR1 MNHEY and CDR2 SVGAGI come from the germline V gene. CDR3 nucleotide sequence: TGTGCCAGCAGGACTATGGGGGCGGGAGAGGACGAGCAGTTCTTC. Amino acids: CASRTMGAGEDEQFF.

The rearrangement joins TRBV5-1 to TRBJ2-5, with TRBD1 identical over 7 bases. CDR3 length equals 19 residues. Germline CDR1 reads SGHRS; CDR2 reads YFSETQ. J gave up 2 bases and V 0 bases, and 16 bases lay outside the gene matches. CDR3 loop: CASSLAKGGSLGGQETQYF. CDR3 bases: TGCGCCAGCAGCTTGGCCAAAGGGGGCTCTTTAGGGGGACAAGAGACCCAGTACTTC.

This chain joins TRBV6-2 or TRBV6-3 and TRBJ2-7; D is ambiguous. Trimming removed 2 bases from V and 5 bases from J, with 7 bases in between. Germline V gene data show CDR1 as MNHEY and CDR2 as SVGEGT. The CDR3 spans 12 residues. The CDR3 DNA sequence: TGTGCCAGCAGTTACCCCTTCCACGAGCAGTACTTC. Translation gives CASSYPFHEQYF.

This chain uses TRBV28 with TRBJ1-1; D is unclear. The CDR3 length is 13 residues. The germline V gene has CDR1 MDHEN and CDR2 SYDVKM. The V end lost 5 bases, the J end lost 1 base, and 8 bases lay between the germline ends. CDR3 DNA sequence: TGTGCCAGCAGTCAAAACAGGAACACTGAAGCTTTCTTT. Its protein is CASSQNRNTEAFF. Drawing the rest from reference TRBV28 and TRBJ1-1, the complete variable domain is DVKVTQSSRYLVKRTGEKVFLECVQDMDHENMFWYRQDPGLGLRLIYFSYDVKMKEKGDIPEGYSVSREKKERFSLILESASTNQTSMYLCASSQNRNTEAFFGQGTRLTVV.

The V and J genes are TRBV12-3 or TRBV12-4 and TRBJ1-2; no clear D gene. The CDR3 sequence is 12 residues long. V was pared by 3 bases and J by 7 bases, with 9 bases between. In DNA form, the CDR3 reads TGTGCCAGCAGTTTTGGGCCTATTGGCTACACCTTC. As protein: CASSFGPIGYTF.